This TCR beta chain comes out of a study of technical replicates of blood from a handful of donors. Data came from immunoSEQ multiplex PCR; TCRdb stores just in-frame clones and leaves some out. This table holds nearly 95,000 clones, 90% to 96% found once. The germline gives CDR1 SGDLS, CDR2 YYNGEE. This CDR3 has 13 amino acids. Trimming took off 2 bases at V and 2 bases at J, with 6 bases between the two ends. The origin of this receptor is a human donor in good health. This chain connects TRBV9 to TRBJ2-3; no clear D gene. Sequenced material: T cells isolated from PBMCs. Here the CDR3 reads CASSVTNTDTQYF. The CDR3 DNA reads TGTGCCAGCAGCGTTACTAACACAGATACGCAGTATTTT.